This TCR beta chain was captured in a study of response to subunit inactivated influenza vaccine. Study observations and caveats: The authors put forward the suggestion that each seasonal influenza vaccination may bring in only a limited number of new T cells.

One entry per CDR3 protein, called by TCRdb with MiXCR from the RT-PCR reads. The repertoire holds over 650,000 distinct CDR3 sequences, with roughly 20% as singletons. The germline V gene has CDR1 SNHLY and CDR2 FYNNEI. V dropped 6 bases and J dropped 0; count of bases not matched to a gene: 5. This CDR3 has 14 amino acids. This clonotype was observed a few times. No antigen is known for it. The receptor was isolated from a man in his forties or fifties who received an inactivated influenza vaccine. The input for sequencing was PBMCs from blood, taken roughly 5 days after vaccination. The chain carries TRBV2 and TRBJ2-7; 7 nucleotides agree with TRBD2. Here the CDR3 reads CASRWGGSSYEQYF. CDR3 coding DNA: TGTGCCAGCAGGTGGGGGGGTAGCTCCTACGAGCAGTACTTC.